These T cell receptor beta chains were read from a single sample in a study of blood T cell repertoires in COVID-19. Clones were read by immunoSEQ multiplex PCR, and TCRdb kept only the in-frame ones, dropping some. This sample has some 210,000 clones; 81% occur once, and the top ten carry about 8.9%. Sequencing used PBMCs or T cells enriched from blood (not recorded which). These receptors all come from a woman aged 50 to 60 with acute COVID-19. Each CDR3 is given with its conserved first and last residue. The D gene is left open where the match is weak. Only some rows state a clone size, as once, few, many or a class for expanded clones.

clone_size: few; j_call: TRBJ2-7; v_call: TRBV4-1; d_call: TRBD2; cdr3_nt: TGCGCCAGCAGCCAGGGACTAGCGGAGACCTACGAGCAGTACTTC; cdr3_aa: CASSQGLAETYEQYF
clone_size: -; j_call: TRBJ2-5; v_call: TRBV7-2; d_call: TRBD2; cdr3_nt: TGTGCCAGCAGCGTAGCGGGGGGGCCCGGGGAGACCCAGTACTTC; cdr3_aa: CASSVAGGPGETQYF
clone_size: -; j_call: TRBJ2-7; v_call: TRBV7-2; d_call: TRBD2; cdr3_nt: TGTGCCAGCAGCTTAGCCCCTAGCGGGGCCTCCTACGAGCAGTACTTC; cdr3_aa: CASSLAPSGASYEQYF
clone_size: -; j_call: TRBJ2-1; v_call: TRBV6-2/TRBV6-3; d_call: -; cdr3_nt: TGTGCCAGCAGTTACGCCCGGGCTAGCGTCGCCGGTGAGCAGTTCTTC; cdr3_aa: CASSYARASVAGEQFF
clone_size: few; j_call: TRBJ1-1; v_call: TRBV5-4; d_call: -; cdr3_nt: TGTGCCAGCAGCTGGGGGGGTACTGAAGCTTTCTTT; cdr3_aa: CASSWGGTEAFF
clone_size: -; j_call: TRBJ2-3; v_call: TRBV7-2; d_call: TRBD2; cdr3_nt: TGTGCCAGCAGCTTAACGGGGACTAGCGGGAGCACAGATACGCAGTATTTT; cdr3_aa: CASSLTGTSGSTDTQYF
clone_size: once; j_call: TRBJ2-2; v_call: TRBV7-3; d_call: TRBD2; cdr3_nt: TGTGCCAGCAGGACTTCCGGGACTAGCGGGGGAGGGGAGCTGTTTTTT; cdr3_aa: CASRTSGTSGGGELFF
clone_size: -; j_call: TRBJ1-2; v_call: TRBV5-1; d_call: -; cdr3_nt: TGCGCCAGCGCACCCCGGGACATTGGGGGCTACACCTTC; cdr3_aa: CASAPRDIGGYTF
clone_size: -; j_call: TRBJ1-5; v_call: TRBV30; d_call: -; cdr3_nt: TGTGCCTGGAGTGTCGGGGGATTGGGCAATCAGCCCCAGCATTTT; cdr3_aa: CAWSVGGLGNQPQHF
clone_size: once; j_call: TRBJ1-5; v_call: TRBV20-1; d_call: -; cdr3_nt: TGCAGTGCTAGTGTGGAGGGGAGGGGCAATCAGCCCCAGCATTTT; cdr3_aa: CSASVEGRGNQPQHF
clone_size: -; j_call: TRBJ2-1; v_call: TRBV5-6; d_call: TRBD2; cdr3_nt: TGTGCCAGCAGCTCAACGGGACTAGCGGAGTCCTGGGAGCAGTTCTTC; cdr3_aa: CASSSTGLAESWEQFF
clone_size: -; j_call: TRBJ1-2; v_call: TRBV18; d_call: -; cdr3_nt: TGTGCCAGCTCACCAGGGAATGACAGGTTGGGCTACACCTTC; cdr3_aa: CASSPGNDRLGYTF
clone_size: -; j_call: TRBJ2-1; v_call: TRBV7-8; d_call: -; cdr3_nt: TGTGCCAGCAGCTTAGTGGGAGCCTCCTACAATGAGCAGTTCTTC; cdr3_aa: CASSLVGASYNEQFF
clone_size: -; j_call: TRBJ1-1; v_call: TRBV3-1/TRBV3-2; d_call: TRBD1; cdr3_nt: TGTGCCAGCAGCAGGGCGGACAGGGGATGGACTGAAGCTTTCTTT; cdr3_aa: CASSRADRGWTEAFF
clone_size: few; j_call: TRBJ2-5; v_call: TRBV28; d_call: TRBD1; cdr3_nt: TGTGCCAGCAGTCTACCAGGGGGCGCGAAGACCCAGTACTTC; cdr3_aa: CASSLPGGAKTQYF
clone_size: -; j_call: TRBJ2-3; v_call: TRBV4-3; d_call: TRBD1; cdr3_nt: TGCGCCAGCAGCGCCTACCGGGACAGGGGCACAGATACGCAGTATTTT; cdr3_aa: CASSAYRDRGTDTQYF
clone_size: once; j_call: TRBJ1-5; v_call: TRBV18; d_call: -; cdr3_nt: TGTGCCAGCTCAGATTCGGCAGGTAATTTGGGCAATCAGCCCCAGCATTTT; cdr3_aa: CASSDSAGNLGNQPQHF
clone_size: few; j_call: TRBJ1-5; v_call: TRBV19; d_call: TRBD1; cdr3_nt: TGTGCCAGTAGAACAGGGGGCGTGAGCAATCAGCCCCAGCATTTT; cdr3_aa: CASRTGGVSNQPQHF
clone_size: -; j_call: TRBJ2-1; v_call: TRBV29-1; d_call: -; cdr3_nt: TGCAGCGTTGTTAGGGGTGGAGAGCAGTTCTTC; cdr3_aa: CSVVRGGEQFF
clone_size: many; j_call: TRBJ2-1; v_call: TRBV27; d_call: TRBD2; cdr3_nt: TGTGCCAGCAGGACTAGCGGGAGTAACAATGAGCAGTTCTTC; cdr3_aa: CASRTSGSNNEQFF
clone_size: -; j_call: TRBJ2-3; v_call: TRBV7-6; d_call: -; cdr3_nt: TGTGCCAGCAGCTCCCAAGGCGGGATTGCAGATACGCAGTATTTT; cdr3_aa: CASSSQGGIADTQYF
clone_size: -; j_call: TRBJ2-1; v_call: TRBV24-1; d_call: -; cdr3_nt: TGTGCCACCAGTGATAAACAGGGTTATGAGCAGTTCTTC; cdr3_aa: CATSDKQGYEQFF
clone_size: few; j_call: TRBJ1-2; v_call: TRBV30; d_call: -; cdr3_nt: TGTGCCGTTCAGGTACCCCTCATGTTCTATGGCTACACCTTC; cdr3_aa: CAVQVPLMFYGYTF
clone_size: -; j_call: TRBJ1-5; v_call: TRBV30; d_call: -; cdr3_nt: TGTGCCCTGACTAAGCCCCAGCATTTT; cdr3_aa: CALTKPQHF
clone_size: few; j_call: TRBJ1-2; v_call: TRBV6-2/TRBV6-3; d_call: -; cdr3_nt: TGTGCCAGCAGTTACCCGGGACAAACAAACTATGGCTACACCTTC; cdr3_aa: CASSYPGQTNYGYTF
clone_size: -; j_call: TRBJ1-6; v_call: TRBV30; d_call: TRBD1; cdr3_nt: TGTGCCTGGAATATCCCGGGACAGACATATTCACCCCTCCACTTT; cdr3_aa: CAWNIPGQTYSPLHF
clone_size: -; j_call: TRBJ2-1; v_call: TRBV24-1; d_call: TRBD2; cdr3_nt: TGTGCCACCAGTGATGCCCGACTAGCGGGAGGGCCCGGAGGAGAGCAGTTCTTC; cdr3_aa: CATSDARLAGGPGGEQFF
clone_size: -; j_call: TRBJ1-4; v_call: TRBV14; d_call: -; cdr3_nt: TGTGCCAGCAGCCAAGTACAGGGAATAACTAATGAAAAACTGTTTTTT; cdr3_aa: CASSQVQGITNEKLFF
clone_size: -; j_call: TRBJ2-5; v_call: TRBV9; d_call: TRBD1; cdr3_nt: TGTGCCAGCAGCATCTGGACAGGGGGGGAGACCCAGTACTTC; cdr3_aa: CASSIWTGGETQYF
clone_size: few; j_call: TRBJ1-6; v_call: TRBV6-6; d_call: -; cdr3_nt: TGTGCCAGCAGTTACGAGGGGACAATTAATTCACCCCTCCACTTT; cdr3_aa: CASSYEGTINSPLHF
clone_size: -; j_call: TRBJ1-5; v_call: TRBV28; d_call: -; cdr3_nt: TGTGCCAGCACCATTCCGCAGGGGTCATATAGCAATCAGCCCCAGCATTTT; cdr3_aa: CASTIPQGSYSNQPQHF
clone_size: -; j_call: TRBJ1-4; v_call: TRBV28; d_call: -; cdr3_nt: TGTGCCAGCAGTTTATGGGAGAGGCGGGTCGGGGAAAAACTGTTTTTT; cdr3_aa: CASSLWERRVGEKLFF
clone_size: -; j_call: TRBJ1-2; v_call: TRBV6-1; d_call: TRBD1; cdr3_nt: TGTGCCAGCAGTGACACAGGGGACTACACCTTC; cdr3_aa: CASSDTGDYTF
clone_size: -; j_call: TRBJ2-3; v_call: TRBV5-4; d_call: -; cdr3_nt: TGTGCCAGCAGCTTAGTAGCGGATACGCAGTATTTT; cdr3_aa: CASSLVADTQYF
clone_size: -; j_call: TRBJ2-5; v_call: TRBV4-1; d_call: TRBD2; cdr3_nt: TGCGCCAGCAGCCAAGATTCGGTAGCGGGAAAAGAGACCCAGTACTTC; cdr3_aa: CASSQDSVAGKETQYF
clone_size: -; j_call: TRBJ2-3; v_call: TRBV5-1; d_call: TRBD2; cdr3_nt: TGCGCCAGCAGCTTGAGCGGGAGGAGCACAGATACGCAGTATTTT; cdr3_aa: CASSLSGRSTDTQYF
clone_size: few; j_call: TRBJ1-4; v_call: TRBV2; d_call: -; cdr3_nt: TGTGCCAGCAGATTTTCGACAGCCCTTAATGAAAAACTGTTTTTT; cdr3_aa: CASRFSTALNEKLFF
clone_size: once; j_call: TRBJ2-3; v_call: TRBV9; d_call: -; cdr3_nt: TGTGCCAGCAGCGTACTCTCTGCGGGATTCGCAGATACGCAGTATTTT; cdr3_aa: CASSVLSAGFADTQYF
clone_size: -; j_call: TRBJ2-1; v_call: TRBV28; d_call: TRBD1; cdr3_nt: TGTGCCAGCAGTTTACCAGGGGGCGTCGGTAATGAGCAGTTCTTC; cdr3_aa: CASSLPGGVGNEQFF
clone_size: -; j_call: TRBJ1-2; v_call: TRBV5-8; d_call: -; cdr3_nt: TGTGCCAGCAGCTTGGCCCGGTTCTATGGCTACACCTTC; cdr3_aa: CASSLARFYGYTF
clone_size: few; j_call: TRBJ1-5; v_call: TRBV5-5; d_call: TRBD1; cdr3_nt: TGTGCCAGCAGCTTAACACAGGGGCGTCAGCCCCAGCATTTT; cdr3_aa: CASSLTQGRQPQHF
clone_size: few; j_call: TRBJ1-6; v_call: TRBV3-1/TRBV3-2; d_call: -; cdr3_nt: TGTGCCAGCAGCCAGATTGAGGGAAATTCACCCCTCCACTTT; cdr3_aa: CASSQIEGNSPLHF
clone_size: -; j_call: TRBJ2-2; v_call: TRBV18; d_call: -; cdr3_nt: TGTGCCAGCTCACCATCGCCACAAGACACCGGGGAGCTGTTTTTT; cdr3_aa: CASSPSPQDTGELFF
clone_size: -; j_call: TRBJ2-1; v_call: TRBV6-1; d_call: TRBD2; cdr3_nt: TGTGCCAGCAGTGAATCAGCGGGAGGGCCCAGTGAGCAGTTCTTC; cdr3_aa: CASSESAGGPSEQFF
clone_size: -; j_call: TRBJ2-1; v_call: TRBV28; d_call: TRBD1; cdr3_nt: TGTGCCAGCAGGGGATCGGGGACAGGGTTAAATGAGCAGTTCTTC; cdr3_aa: CASRGSGTGLNEQFF
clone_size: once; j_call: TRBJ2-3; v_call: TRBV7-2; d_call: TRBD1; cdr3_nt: TGTGCCAGCACCCCTGGGACAGTCAGCACAGATACGCAGTATTTT; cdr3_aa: CASTPGTVSTDTQYF
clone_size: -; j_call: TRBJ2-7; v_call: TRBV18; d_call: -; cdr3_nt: TGTGCCAGCTCACCCCAAATCCAGAGGGACTCCTACGAGCAGTACTTC; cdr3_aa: CASSPQIQRDSYEQYF